The sample holds many counts of the clone carrying this TCR beta chain. These data are taken from a study of T cells in Graves' hyperthyroidism and ophthalmopathy. Any patient presenting with uncontrolled infection, other autoimmune disease, pregnancy or lactation was left out. Thyroid ultrasound, orbital computed tomography, clinical symptoms, and serum thyroxine and TRAb underpinned diagnoses. The sample, blood from the first hyperthyroidism diagnosis, precedes any ophthalmopathy symptoms. An approximately 10 ml volume of fresh peripheral blood provided the PBMCs. V shed 1 base, J shed 7 bases, and the junction held 8 bases outside the gene matches. This CDR3 region has 15 residues. RNA transcripts provided the source from which TCR beta CDR3 regions were amplified. The HTBI set primed first-round TCR CDR3 RT-PCR. MiXCR, applied by TCRdb to the multiplex PCR reads, yields one record per CDR3 protein. The data contain 370,000 or so distinct CDR3 sequences, approximately 13% of them seen just once; the ten biggest clones take up more than 20%.

This clonotype was obtained from a man aged 25 to 40 with Graves' hyperthyroidism that later progressed to Graves' ophthalmopathy. Sequenced input: blood. This chain joins TRBV12-3 or TRBV12-4 and TRBJ2-7, with 9 nucleotides matching TRBD1. CDR3 coding DNA: TGTGCCAGCAGTTTAGTGGGGGACAGGGCAGAAGAGCAGTACTTC. This gives the protein CASSLVGDRAEEQYF.